Following are 13 T cell receptor beta chains from one sample sequenced in a study of T cells in localized non-small cell lung cancer. Sequencing used immunoSEQ multiplex PCR; TCRdb keeps in-frame clones, though not all of them. The sample records 2,600 or so clones, more than 20% being singletons. Sequenced here: normal lung tissue next to the tumor, sampled before any cancer treatment. The receptors stem from a female donor with stage II lung adenocarcinoma.

V usage is TRBV10-3 and J usage is TRBJ1-1; 7 bases line up with TRBD1. CDR1 and CDR2 (germline): ENHRY, SYGVKD. V trimming: 0 bases; J trimming: 0 bases; junction bases outside the gene matches: 1. CDR3 length equals 15 residues. The CDR3, as DNA: TGTGCCATCAGTGAGTCGACAGGGATGAACACTGAAGCTTTCTTT. It codes for CAISESTGMNTEAFF.

V is TRBV15 and J is TRBJ1-2, with D perhaps matching TRBD1 (6 bases). Trimming cost V 0 bases and J 4 bases, with 12 bases left between them. CDR1 is LNHNV and CDR2 is YYDKDF in the germline V gene (reference sequence). The CDR3 runs to 15 residues. The CDR3 DNA sequence: TGTGCCACCAGCAGAGACACACAGGGAAGCTATGGCTACACCTTC. This translates into CATSRDTQGSYGYTF.

This clone came up a few times. The CDR3 sequence is CASSQDQTGASYGYTF. As DNA, the CDR3 is TGCGCCAGCAGCCAAGATCAGACAGGGGCCTCCTATGGCTACACCTTC. The V gene is TRBV4-1, the J gene TRBJ1-2, with 8 bases lining up with TRBD1. The CDR3 covers 16 residues. Germline V gene lookup returns CDR1 MGHRA and CDR2 YSYEKL. V gave up 0 bases and J gave up 4 bases; unmatched junction bases: 7.

This clone is deemed medium-sized (0.01 to 0.1%). CDR3 nucleotides: TGTGCCAGCAGCTTGGATGGTTTCGGGGGCACAGATACGCAGTATTTT. Translation: CASSLDGFGGTDTQYF. The rearrangement links TRBV11-3 to TRBJ2-3, with D perhaps matching TRBD2 (5 bases). CDR3 size: 16 residues. Trimming took 3 bases from V and 1 from J, leaving 14 bases between them. Per the germline V gene, CDR1 is SGHNT and CDR2 is YENEEA.

This clone is judged medium-sized. The chain combines TRBV7-4 with TRBJ2-1; 7 bases line up with TRBD1. V shed 4 bases, J shed 9 bases, and the junction held 6 bases outside the gene matches. This CDR3 is built from 13 residues. Germline V lookup: CDR1 SGHVT, CDR2 SQSDAQ. The DNA for the CDR3 is TGTGCCAGCAGCTGGGGACAGACGGCTGAGCAGTTCTTC. Protein sequence: CASSWGQTAEQFF.

The chain has TRBV5-1 and TRBJ2-7; perhaps D is TRBD1 or TRBD2 (5 bases each). Per the germline V gene, CDR1 is SGHRS and CDR2 is YFSETQ. This CDR3 region has 16 residues. V lost 1 base and J 3 bases, leaving 17 bases between the germline ends. CDR3 loop: CASSLRPGAVGYEQYF. Written as DNA, the CDR3 is TGCGCCAGCAGCTTGCGCCCCGGGGCGGTAGGCTACGAGCAGTACTTC.

The J gene is TRBJ1-5, the V gene TRBV29-1, with 11 nucleotides matching TRBD1. Germline V gives CDR1 SQVTM, CDR2 ANQGSEA. This CDR3 comprises 13 residues. Trimming cost V 5 bases and J 6 bases; bases outside gene matches: 3. The CDR3 nucleotides are TGCAGCGTTTGGACAGGGGGCGGTCAGCCCCAGCATTTT. The encoded protein is CSVWTGGGQPQHF.

This chain uses TRBV6-8 with TRBJ1-6, with D unresolved. Germline V gives CDR1 MNHGY, CDR2 SAAAGT. The CDR3 is 13 amino acids. V dropped 6 bases and J dropped 9 bases, with 12 bases sitting between them. DNA for the CDR3: TGTGCCAGCAGACTACAGTCCCTTTCACCCCTCCACTTT. Protein sequence: CASRLQSLSPLHF.

In its sample, this clone was seen a few times. Written as DNA, the CDR3 is TGTGCCAGTAGTGCTGGAAGGGCCCATTCACCCCTCCACTTT. Translated: CASSAGRAHSPLHF. The rearrangement uses TRBV19 and TRBJ1-6; D remains unclear. This CDR3 region has 14 residues. In germline, CDR1 is LNHDA, CDR2 SQIVND (reference sequence). The V end lost 5 bases, the J end lost 8 bases, and 13 bases lay between the germline ends.

This clone was counted a few times. The genes are TRBV11-3 and TRBJ2-1; 10 bases are shared with TRBD1. Germline CDR1 reads SGHNT; CDR2 reads YENEEA. This CDR3 is 15 amino acids long. Losses at the gene ends were 0 bases for V and 5 bases for J; bases not matched to a gene: 1. For the CDR3, the DNA is TGTGCCAGCAGCTTAGATGGACAGGGGGACAATGAGCAGTTCTTC. Translation: CASSLDGQGDNEQFF. Together with reference TRBV11-3 and TRBJ2-1, the CDR3 gives the full variable domain: EAGVVQSPRYKIIEKKQPVAFWCNPISGHNTLYWYLQNLGQGPELLIRYENEEAVDDSQLPKDRFSAERLKGVDSTLKIQPAELGDSAVYLCASSLDGQGDNEQFFGPGTRLTVL.

The sample holds a few counts of this clone. V usage is TRBV2 and J usage is TRBJ2-7; 8 nucleotides line up with TRBD2. Germline values: CDR1 SNHLY, CDR2 FYNNEI. This CDR3 has 15 residues. J lost 7 bases, V lost 6 bases, and 14 bases had no gene match. CDR3 sequence reads: CASSLAGGATREQYF. CDR3 DNA sequence: TGTGCCAGCAGCTTGGCCGGGGGGGCTACTCGTGAGCAGTACTTC.

This clone was detected only a few times. The chain has TRBV6-8 and TRBJ2-5; TRBD2 aligns across 14 bases. CDR1 MNHGY and CDR2 SAAAGT come from the germline V gene. The CDR3 runs 14 residues. The V and J ends lost 5 bases and 10 bases, in that order; junction bases with no gene match: 6. For the CDR3, the DNA is TGTGCCAGCAGTGACGGGACTAGCGGGGGCAACCAGTACTTC. Protein sequence: CASSDGTSGGNQYF.

A few counts support this clone. The V and J genes are TRBV23-1 and TRBJ2-2; D remains unclear. TRBV23-1 is designated an ORF whose function remains uncertain. V lost 6 bases, J lost 11 bases, and 16 bases lay in between. The CDR3 extends over 13 amino acids. The CDR3 sequence: CASSLDLYGELFF. CDR3 DNA: TGCGCCAGCAGCTTGGACCTCTACGGAGAGCTGTTTTTT.